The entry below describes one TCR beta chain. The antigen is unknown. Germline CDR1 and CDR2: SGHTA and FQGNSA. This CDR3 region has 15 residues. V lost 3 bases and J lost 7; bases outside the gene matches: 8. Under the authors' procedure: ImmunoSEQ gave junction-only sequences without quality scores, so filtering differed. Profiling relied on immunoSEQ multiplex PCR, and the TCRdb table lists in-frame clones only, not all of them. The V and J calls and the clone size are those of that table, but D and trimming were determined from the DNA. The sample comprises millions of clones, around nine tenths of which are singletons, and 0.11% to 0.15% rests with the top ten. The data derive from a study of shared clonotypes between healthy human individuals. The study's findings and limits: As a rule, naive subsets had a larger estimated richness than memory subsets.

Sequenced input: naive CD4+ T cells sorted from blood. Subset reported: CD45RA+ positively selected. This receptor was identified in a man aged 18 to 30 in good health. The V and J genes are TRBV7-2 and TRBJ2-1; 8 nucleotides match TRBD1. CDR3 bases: TGTGCCAGCAGCTTCGACAGGGGCCAGTGGAATGAGCAGTTCTTC. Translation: CASSFDRGQWNEQFF.